A selection of T cell receptor beta chains follows, all from one sample in a study of blood T cell repertoires in COVID-19. This table comes from immunoSEQ multiplex PCR, and its TCRdb copy is limited to in-frame clones, with some not included. The data contain more than 200,000 clones, 85% to 90% of them singletons. Sequences were obtained from PBMCs or T cells enriched from blood (not recorded which). Source of these receptors: a man aged 35 to 55 who had recovered from COVID-19. The CDR3 runs from the conserved cysteine through the conserved F or W. A D gene is named only where the DNA matches it firmly. Clone size is given for some rows only: seen once, a few or many times, or a class if the clone is expanded.

v_gene: TRBV5-1
d_gene: TRBD1
abundance: once
j_gene: TRBJ2-5
CDR3aa: CASSLLPDRVGETQYF
CDR3nt: TGCGCCAGCAGCCTCCTTCCCGACAGGGTCGGGGAGACCCAGTACTTC

v_gene: TRBV9
d_gene: .
abundance: .
j_gene: TRBJ1-4
CDR3aa: CASSVGGGVNEKLFF
CDR3nt: TGTGCCAGCAGCGTAGGCGGGGGGGTGAATGAAAAACTGTTTTTT

v_gene: TRBV4-1
d_gene: .
abundance: few
j_gene: TRBJ1-2
CDR3aa: CASSQYERGGANYGYTF
CDR3nt: TGCGCCAGCAGCCAGTACGAGAGGGGGGGCGCGAACTATGGCTACACCTTC

v_gene: TRBV29-1
d_gene: .
abundance: .
j_gene: TRBJ1-1
CDR3aa: CSVETGMNTEAFF
CDR3nt: TGCAGCGTTGAAACAGGGATGAACACTGAAGCTTTCTTT

v_gene: TRBV10-3
d_gene: TRBD2
abundance: .
j_gene: TRBJ2-7
CDR3aa: CAISETERGPGEQYF
CDR3nt: TGTGCCATCAGTGAAACCGAGCGGGGGCCAGGGGAGCAGTACTTC

v_gene: TRBV19
d_gene: TRBD2
abundance: few
j_gene: TRBJ2-1
CDR3aa: CASRIRLAGGLNEQFF
CDR3nt: TGTGCCAGTAGGATAAGACTAGCGGGAGGGCTCAATGAGCAGTTCTTC

v_gene: TRBV4-3
d_gene: TRBD1
abundance: .
j_gene: TRBJ2-1
CDR3aa: CASSREDRAPHNEQFF
CDR3nt: TGCGCCAGCAGCCGGGAGGACAGGGCCCCTCACAATGAGCAGTTCTTC

v_gene: TRBV7-9
d_gene: .
abundance: .
j_gene: TRBJ2-2
CDR3aa: CASSAPIGGPTGELFF
CDR3nt: TGTGCCAGCAGCGCACCGATCGGGGGGCCCACCGGGGAGCTGTTTTTT

v_gene: TRBV2
d_gene: .
abundance: .
j_gene: TRBJ2-3
CDR3aa: CASSYISDTQYF
CDR3nt: TGTGCCAGCAGTTATATCTCAGATACGCAGTATTTT

v_gene: TRBV10-3
d_gene: .
abundance: .
j_gene: TRBJ2-2
CDR3aa: CAISEFGGGGTGELFF
CDR3nt: TGTGCCATCAGTGAGTTCGGAGGGGGCGGTACCGGGGAGCTGTTTTTT

v_gene: TRBV5-6
d_gene: .
abundance: .
j_gene: TRBJ2-4
CDR3aa: CASSFSTGIKNIQYF
CDR3nt: TGTGCCAGCAGCTTTAGTACAGGGATCAAAAACATTCAGTACTTC

v_gene: TRBV30
d_gene: .
abundance: .
j_gene: TRBJ1-5
CDR3aa: CAWSWGEAHQPQHF
CDR3nt: TGTGCCTGGAGTTGGGGGGAGGCCCATCAGCCCCAGCATTTT

v_gene: TRBV4-3
d_gene: .
abundance: many
j_gene: TRBJ2-7
CDR3aa: CASSPFPRVSHEQYF
CDR3nt: TGCGCCAGCAGCCCTTTTCCCAGGGTTTCCCACGAGCAGTACTTC

v_gene: TRBV5-4
d_gene: TRBD1
abundance: .
j_gene: TRBJ1-2
CDR3aa: CASSFPGTGVYGYTF
CDR3nt: TGTGCCAGCAGCTTTCCCGGGACAGGGGTCTACGGCTACACCTTC

v_gene: TRBV5-4
d_gene: .
abundance: .
j_gene: TRBJ2-5
CDR3aa: CASSLTGRETQYF
CDR3nt: TGTGCCAGCAGCTTGACAGGGCGAGAGACCCAGTACTTC

v_gene: TRBV6-1
d_gene: .
abundance: .
j_gene: TRBJ1-6
CDR3aa: CASSANREWVDSPLHF
CDR3nt: TGTGCCAGCAGTGCGAACAGGGAGTGGGTTGATTCACCCCTCCACTTT

v_gene: TRBV12-3/TRBV12-4
d_gene: TRBD1
abundance: .
j_gene: TRBJ1-1
CDR3aa: CASTGQMNTEAFF
CDR3nt: TGTGCCAGCACGGGACAGATGAACACTGAAGCTTTCTTT

v_gene: TRBV19
d_gene: .
abundance: .
j_gene: TRBJ1-5
CDR3aa: CASSIVIHTGSNQPQHF
CDR3nt: TGTGCCAGTAGTATAGTCATACACACAGGGAGCAATCAGCCCCAGCATTTT

v_gene: TRBV6-5
d_gene: TRBD1
abundance: .
j_gene: TRBJ1-2
CDR3aa: CASSSGTGVLIYDYTF
CDR3nt: TGTGCCAGCAGTTCCGGGACAGGGGTTTTGATCTACGACTACACCTTC

v_gene: TRBV11-2
d_gene: TRBD2
abundance: .
j_gene: TRBJ2-1
CDR3aa: CASSFTRLAGEGNEQFF
CDR3nt: TGTGCCAGCAGCTTCACCAGACTAGCGGGAGAAGGGAATGAGCAGTTCTTC

v_gene: TRBV24-1
d_gene: .
abundance: .
j_gene: TRBJ2-5
CDR3aa: CATSDLQDNQETQYF
CDR3nt: TGTGCCACCAGTGATTTGCAGGACAACCAAGAGACCCAGTACTTC

v_gene: TRBV30
d_gene: TRBD2
abundance: .
j_gene: TRBJ2-5
CDR3aa: CAWSPTGGPETQYF
CDR3nt: TGTGCCTGGAGTCCCACGGGAGGCCCCGAGACCCAGTACTTC

v_gene: TRBV25-1
d_gene: .
abundance: .
j_gene: TRBJ1-1
CDR3aa: CASCKQGRGTEAFF
CDR3nt: TGTGCCAGCTGCAAACAGGGACGGGGCACTGAAGCTTTCTTT

v_gene: TRBV7-9
d_gene: TRBD2
abundance: .
j_gene: TRBJ2-5
CDR3aa: CASSLGLAGETQYF
CDR3nt: TGTGCCAGCAGCTTAGGACTAGCGGGAGAGACCCAGTACTTC

v_gene: TRBV29-1
d_gene: .
abundance: .
j_gene: TRBJ2-1
CDR3aa: CSAVAGGNEQFF
CDR3nt: TGCAGCGCGGTCGCAGGGGGGAATGAGCAGTTCTTC

v_gene: TRBV6-5
d_gene: TRBD2
abundance: .
j_gene: TRBJ2-1
CDR3aa: CASQPLREGGEQFF
CDR3nt: TGTGCCAGCCAGCCGCTGCGGGAGGGGGGTGAGCAGTTCTTC

v_gene: TRBV5-4
d_gene: .
abundance: .
j_gene: TRBJ1-2
CDR3aa: CASSLDNLFYGYTF
CDR3nt: TGTGCCAGCAGCTTGGACAACCTGTTCTATGGCTACACCTTC

v_gene: TRBV19
d_gene: .
abundance: .
j_gene: TRBJ1-1
CDR3aa: CASSIWGGNTEAFF
CDR3nt: TGTGCCAGTAGTATATGGGGGGGGAACACTGAAGCTTTCTTT

v_gene: TRBV18
d_gene: .
abundance: .
j_gene: TRBJ1-1
CDR3aa: CASAFGQSAVTEAFF
CDR3nt: TGTGCCAGCGCATTCGGACAGTCCGCCGTCACTGAAGCTTTCTTT

v_gene: TRBV4-3
d_gene: TRBD2
abundance: .
j_gene: TRBJ2-3
CDR3aa: CASSHRLAGESTDTQYF
CDR3nt: TGCGCCAGCAGCCATCGACTAGCGGGGGAGAGCACAGATACGCAGTATTTT

v_gene: TRBV4-1
d_gene: .
abundance: .
j_gene: TRBJ2-2
CDR3aa: CASSAHLPLRAGGELFF
CDR3nt: TGCGCCAGCAGCGCCCACCTTCCTCTGAGGGCCGGCGGGGAGCTGTTTTTT

v_gene: TRBV7-9
d_gene: .
abundance: .
j_gene: TRBJ2-7
CDR3aa: CASSASGHEQYF
CDR3nt: TGTGCCAGCAGCGCAAGTGGCCACGAGCAGTACTTC

v_gene: TRBV7-2
d_gene: .
abundance: .
j_gene: TRBJ1-6
CDR3aa: CASSPAGPTNSPLHF
CDR3nt: TGTGCCAGCAGCCCCGCGGGTCCGACAAATTCACCCCTCCACTTT

v_gene: TRBV20-1
d_gene: .
abundance: .
j_gene: TRBJ2-1
CDR3aa: CSARVVDEQFF
CDR3nt: TGCAGTGCCCGGGTGGTTGATGAGCAGTTCTTC

v_gene: TRBV19
d_gene: TRBD1
abundance: .
j_gene: TRBJ2-6
CDR3aa: CASSPTGGSGANVLTF
CDR3nt: TGTGCCAGTAGTCCGACAGGGGGCAGCGGGGCCAACGTCCTGACTTTC

v_gene: TRBV3-1/TRBV3-2
d_gene: .
abundance: .
j_gene: TRBJ1-2
CDR3aa: CASSPGRQVYGYTF
CDR3nt: TGTGCCAGCAGCCCCGGGAGGCAGGTCTATGGCTACACCTTC

v_gene: TRBV5-1
d_gene: TRBD2
abundance: .
j_gene: TRBJ2-1
CDR3aa: CASRGGGGSNNEQFF
CDR3nt: TGCGCCAGTCGTGGCGGGGGTGGCAGTAACAATGAGCAGTTCTTC

v_gene: TRBV7-2
d_gene: .
abundance: .
j_gene: TRBJ2-3
CDR3aa: CASSFGLAVDTQYF
CDR3nt: TGTGCCAGCAGCTTCGGGCTAGCTGTAGATACGCAGTATTTT

v_gene: TRBV29-1
d_gene: .
abundance: .
j_gene: TRBJ1-2
CDR3aa: CSATPAVSYGYTF
CDR3nt: TGCAGCGCCACCCCAGCGGTCAGCTATGGCTACACCTTC

v_gene: TRBV5-1
d_gene: .
abundance: .
j_gene: TRBJ1-2
CDR3aa: CASSQDDRNYGYTF
CDR3nt: TGCGCCAGCAGCCAAGACGACAGAAACTATGGCTACACCTTC

v_gene: TRBV7-9
d_gene: TRBD1
abundance: .
j_gene: TRBJ1-6
CDR3aa: CASSEGQEPSPLHF
CDR3nt: TGTGCCAGCAGCGAAGGACAGGAGCCATCACCCCTCCACTTT

v_gene: TRBV6-4
d_gene: TRBD2
abundance: .
j_gene: TRBJ2-1
CDR3aa: CASSGTVAGGPNEQFF
CDR3nt: TGTGCCAGCAGTGGTACGGTAGCGGGGGGGCCTAATGAGCAGTTCTTC

v_gene: TRBV5-1
d_gene: .
abundance: .
j_gene: TRBJ1-5
CDR3aa: CASSLGGSNQPQHF
CDR3nt: TGCGCCAGCAGCTTGGGCGGTAGCAATCAGCCCCAGCATTTT

v_gene: TRBV18
d_gene: .
abundance: .
j_gene: TRBJ2-7
CDR3aa: CASSPETGGREQYF
CDR3nt: TGTGCCAGCTCACCCGAGACAGGAGGTCGGGAGCAGTACTTC

v_gene: TRBV5-1
d_gene: .
abundance: .
j_gene: TRBJ2-3
CDR3aa: CASSLDGRIQTDTQYF
CDR3nt: TGCGCCAGCAGCTTGGATGGGAGGATTCAAACAGATACGCAGTATTTT

v_gene: TRBV27
d_gene: .
abundance: .
j_gene: TRBJ2-5
CDR3aa: CASSSRTEGETQYF
CDR3nt: TGTGCCAGCAGTTCCCGGACAGAAGGGGAGACCCAGTACTTC

v_gene: TRBV7-9
d_gene: .
abundance: .
j_gene: TRBJ1-1
CDR3aa: CASSPGLALNTEAFF
CDR3nt: TGTGCCAGCAGCCCCGGACTAGCTCTGAACACTGAAGCTTTCTTT

v_gene: TRBV4-2
d_gene: .
abundance: .
j_gene: TRBJ2-7
CDR3aa: CASSQAGQGGVEQYF
CDR3nt: TGTGCCAGCAGCCAAGCCGGCCAAGGAGGAGTCGAGCAGTACTTC

v_gene: TRBV7-2
d_gene: TRBD2
abundance: .
j_gene: TRBJ2-3
CDR3aa: CASSFTGGSDTQYF
CDR3nt: TGTGCCAGCAGCTTTACGGGGGGGTCAGATACGCAGTATTTT

v_gene: TRBV9
d_gene: TRBD2
abundance: .
j_gene: TRBJ2-1
CDR3aa: CASSARDYYNEQFF
CDR3nt: TGTGCCAGCAGCGCCCGGGACTATTACAATGAGCAGTTCTTC

v_gene: TRBV19
d_gene: TRBD1
abundance: .
j_gene: TRBJ1-1
CDR3aa: CASSIDPDRWYTEAFF
CDR3nt: TGTGCCAGTAGTATAGATCCGGACAGGTGGTACACTGAAGCTTTCTTT

v_gene: TRBV21-1
d_gene: .
abundance: .
j_gene: TRBJ1-5
CDR3aa: CASSKYYSWYRAPQPQHF
CDR3nt: TGTGCCAGCAGCAAATACTATTCCTGGTACAGGGCCCCTCAGCCCCAGCATTTT

v_gene: TRBV5-5
d_gene: TRBD1
abundance: once
j_gene: TRBJ1-2
CDR3aa: CASSLATGRGYTF
CDR3nt: TGTGCCAGCAGCTTGGCGACAGGGCGCGGCTACACCTTC